This TCR beta chain was identified in a study of cytomegalovirus exposure and HLA in healthy donors. Whole-study findings and limits: Analysis performed later found over 15,000 TCR beta sequences associated with HLA alleles at 0.05 false discovery rate. Per a prior analysis, the majority of TCR beta V segments were productive roughly 87% or roughly 30% of the time.

Concerning this clone itself: Antigen specificity is unknown.

The PCR ran on 60 Vbeta and 13 Jbeta primers. TCRdb's table, derived via immunoSEQ multiplex PCR, lists solely in-frame clones and lacks some. The sample has over 90,000 clones, 64% seen once. Sequences were obtained from PBMCs. The receptor was isolated from a man aged 60 to 75 in good health and CMV-seronegative.

Here the CDR3 DNA reads TGTGCCAGCAGCTCACCAGGGACAGGGAACGGCTACACCTTC. The encoded protein is CASSSPGTGNGYTF. The gene calls are TRBV5-4 and TRBJ1-2; 9 bases align to TRBD1. CDR3 size: 14 residues. V was clipped by 3 bases and J by 8 bases; unmatched bases: 8. Germline V gene sequence: CDR1 SGHNT, CDR2 YYREEE (reference sequence).